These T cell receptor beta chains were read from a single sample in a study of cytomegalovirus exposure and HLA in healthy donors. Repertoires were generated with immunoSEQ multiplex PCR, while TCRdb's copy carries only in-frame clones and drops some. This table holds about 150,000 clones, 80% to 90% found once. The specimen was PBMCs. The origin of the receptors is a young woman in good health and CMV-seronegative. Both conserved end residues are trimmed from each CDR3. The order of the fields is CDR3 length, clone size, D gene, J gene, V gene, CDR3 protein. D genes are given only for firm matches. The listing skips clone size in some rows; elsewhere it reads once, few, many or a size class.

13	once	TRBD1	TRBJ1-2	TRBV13	ASSWSGTGLLGYT
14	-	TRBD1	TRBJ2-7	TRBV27	ASSPGLGGRLGEQY
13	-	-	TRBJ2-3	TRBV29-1	SVGLVPGVPDTQY
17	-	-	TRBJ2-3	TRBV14	ASSQEAPFGVGSTDTQY
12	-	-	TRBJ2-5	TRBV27	ASSLSSWRETQY
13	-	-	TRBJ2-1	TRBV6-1	ASSLMVSSYNEQF
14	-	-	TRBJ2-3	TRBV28	ASRPAGRPSTDTQY
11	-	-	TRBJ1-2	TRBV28	ASGLTVNYGYT
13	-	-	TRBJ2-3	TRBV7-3	ASSPGEWGTDTQY
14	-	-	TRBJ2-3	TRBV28	ASSAPGERSTDTQY
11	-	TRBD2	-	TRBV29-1	SVEGLAVGEQY
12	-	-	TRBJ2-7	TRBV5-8	ASSWWHRDYEQY
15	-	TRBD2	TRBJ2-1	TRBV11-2	ASSLALAGGEYNEQF
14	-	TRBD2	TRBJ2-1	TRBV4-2	ASSQEGSGSYNEQF
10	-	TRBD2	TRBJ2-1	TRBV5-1	ASSLGAGEMF
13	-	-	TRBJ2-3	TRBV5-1	ASSTQIRGTDTQY
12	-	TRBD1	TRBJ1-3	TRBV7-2	ASSLQGATGTIY
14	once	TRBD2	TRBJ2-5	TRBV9	ASSVEAGTTGETQY
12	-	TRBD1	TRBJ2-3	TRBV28	ASPPGTGIDTQY
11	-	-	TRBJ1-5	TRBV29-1	SVLLGVGQPQH
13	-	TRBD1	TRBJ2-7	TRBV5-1	ASSLGDRGLEEQY
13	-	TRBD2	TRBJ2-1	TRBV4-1	ASSPHGLAGNEQF
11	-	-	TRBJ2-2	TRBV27	ASSLSRSSALF
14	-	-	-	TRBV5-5	ASSPLSLGIPYEQY
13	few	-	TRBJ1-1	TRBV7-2	ASSLGGGMNTEAF
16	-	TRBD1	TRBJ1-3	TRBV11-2	ASSLNGADRVGGNTIY
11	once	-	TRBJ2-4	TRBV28	ASSLDSRNIQY
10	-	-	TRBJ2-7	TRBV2	ASSQQGYEQY